These T cell receptor beta chains were read from a single sample in a study of cytomegalovirus exposure and HLA in healthy donors. The assay was immunoSEQ multiplex PCR, and TCRdb's table has in-frame clones only and misses some. Found here are about 160,000 clones, around 80% of them singletons; the top ten hold roughly 5%. The sample comprised PBMCs. These receptors were collected from a man under 40 in good health and CMV-seronegative. CDR3s include the opening cysteine and the closing phenylalanine or tryptophan. Each record gives: CDR3 length, clone size, V gene, J gene, D gene, CDR3 protein, CDR3 DNA. D genes are given only for firm matches. Not every row has a clone size; where given, it reads once, few, many or a size class.

>13|.|TRBV7-9|TRBJ1-4|TRBD1
CASSSGTDEKLFF
TGTGCCAGCAGCTCCGGGACAGATGAAAAACTGTTTTTT
>14|.|TRBV30|TRBJ2-7|TRBD2
CAWSPLAGAHEQYF
TGTGCCTGGAGTCCTCTAGCGGGGGCCCACGAGCAGTACTTC
>15|.|TRBV27|TRBJ2-2|.
CASSFRQGYTGELFF
TGTGCCAGCAGTTTTCGGCAGGGATACACCGGGGAGCTGTTTTTT
>14|.|TRBV9|TRBJ2-1|TRBD2
CASSGLAGGNEQFF
TGTGCCAGCAGCGGACTAGCGGGAGGCAATGAGCAGTTCTTC
>16|.|TRBV7-2|TRBJ2-7|TRBD2
CASSPELARSSYEQYF
TGTGCCAGCAGCCCGGAACTAGCGAGGAGCTCCTACGAGCAGTACTTC
>11|.|TRBV30|TRBJ1-2|.
CAEAVGAGYTF
TGTGCTGAGGCGGTGGGGGCTGGCTACACCTTC
>12|few|TRBV5-6|TRBJ1-1|.
CASSFVASEAFF
TGTGCCAGCAGCTTCGTGGCTTCTGAAGCTTTCTTT
>15|once|TRBV9|TRBJ2-2|.
CASTWGAGGTGELFF
TGTGCCAGCACCTGGGGGGCAGGGGGCACCGGGGAGCTGTTTTTT
>14|.|TRBV30|TRBJ2-7|.
CAWSAPVSPREQYF
TGTGCCTGGAGTGCCCCGGTGAGCCCTAGGGAGCAGTACTTC
>14|.|TRBV30|TRBJ1-5|.
CAWSPGEFGQPQHF
TGTGCCTGGAGCCCAGGGGAATTCGGTCAGCCCCAGCATTTT
>14|.|TRBV15|TRBJ2-7|.
CATSRTGTYYEQYF
TGTGCCACCAGCAGAACGGGAACTTACTACGAGCAGTACTTC
>17|.|TRBV7-9|TRBJ2-3|TRBD2
CASSSLGLAGRADTQYF
TGTGCCAGCAGCTCACTGGGACTAGCGGGAAGGGCAGATACGCAGTATTTT
>16|once|TRBV28|TRBJ2-1|TRBD2
CASSPSGLAAYNEQFF
TGTGCCAGCAGCCCTTCGGGACTAGCGGCCTACAATGAGCAGTTCTTC
>13|.|TRBV28|TRBJ2-7|TRBD1
CASTGTGAYEQYF
TGTGCCAGCACCGGGACAGGGGCCTACGAGCAGTACTTC
>18|.|TRBV9|TRBJ2-1|TRBD2
CASSVDGGGVAGSNEQFF
TGTGCCAGCAGCGTAGACGGGGGAGGGGTAGCGGGCTCCAATGAGCAGTTCTTC
>15|.|TRBV28|TRBJ2-5|TRBD2
CASSSSGGPQETQYF
TGTGCCAGCAGTTCTAGCGGGGGGCCCCAAGAGACCCAGTACTTC